The rows below give T cell receptor beta chains drawn from one sample of a study of blood T cell repertoires in COVID-19. The data were produced by immunoSEQ multiplex PCR, yet TCRdb's version contains in-frame clones alone and is incomplete. The repertoire consists of around 200,000 clones, with roughly nine tenths occurring once and the leading ten covering 0.72%. Sequences were obtained from peripheral blood. These receptors were obtained from a man aged 35-49 years with acute or convalescent COVID-19. Both conserved end residues are part of each CDR3. The order of the fields is V gene, J gene, clone size, D gene, CDR3 protein, CDR3 DNA. The D gene is left open where the match is weak. Only part of the rows carry a size: once, few, many, or a class if the clone is expanded.

V: TRBV5-1
J: TRBJ2-5
size: -
D: -
CDR3: CASTVETAQETQYF
DNA: TGCGCCAGCACGGTTGAGACAGCCCAAGAGACCCAGTACTTC

V: TRBV28
J: TRBJ1-2
size: -
D: -
CDR3: CASSYVRGISDYGYTF
DNA: TGTGCCAGCAGTTACGTTCGGGGAATATCTGACTATGGCTACACCTTC

V: TRBV5-6
J: TRBJ2-2
size: -
D: TRBD2
CDR3: CASRGLAGDTGELFF
DNA: TGTGCCAGCAGGGGACTAGCGGGGGACACCGGGGAGCTGTTTTTT

V: TRBV15
J: TRBJ1-5
size: -
D: -
CDR3: CATSRGTEGGNQPQHF
DNA: TGTGCCACCAGCAGAGGAACGGAGGGAGGCAATCAGCCCCAGCATTTT

V: TRBV6-5
J: TRBJ2-7
size: -
D: TRBD2
CDR3: CASSYSGGGFLSEQYF
DNA: TGTGCCAGCAGTTACTCGGGGGGAGGGTTTTTAAGCGAGCAGTACTTC

V: TRBV4-1
J: TRBJ1-6
size: -
D: TRBD1
CDR3: CASSQTGFDNSPLHF
DNA: TGCGCCAGCAGCCAGACAGGGTTCGACAATTCACCCCTCCACTTT

V: TRBV6-5
J: TRBJ1-6
size: -
D: -
CDR3: CASSYSGGDSPLHF
DNA: TGTGCCAGCAGTTACTCTGGGGGCGACTCACCCCTCCACTTT

V: TRBV3-1/TRBV3-2
J: TRBJ2-3
size: -
D: -
CDR3: CASSYLGRGEGGTQYF
DNA: TGTGCCAGCAGCTATCTGGGCAGGGGAGAGGGGGGGACGCAGTATTTT

V: TRBV6-2/TRBV6-3
J: TRBJ2-7
size: -
D: TRBD2
CDR3: CASSRTSGYNEQYF
DNA: TGTGCCAGCAGCCGGACTAGCGGGTACAACGAGCAGTACTTC

V: TRBV6-1
J: TRBJ1-2
size: few
D: -
CDR3: CASSEMTGGTLNYGYTF
DNA: TGTGCCAGCAGTGAGATGACAGGAGGTACGCTTAACTATGGCTACACCTTC

V: TRBV28
J: TRBJ1-4
size: -
D: -
CDR3: CASLLRLNEKLFF
DNA: TGTGCCAGCCTCCTCAGGCTTAATGAAAAACTGTTTTTT

V: TRBV7-8
J: TRBJ2-2
size: -
D: -
CDR3: CASSQRGGGPTGELFF
DNA: TGTGCCAGCAGCCAACGTGGGGGAGGACCGACCGGGGAGCTGTTTTTT

V: TRBV4-1
J: TRBJ2-7
size: -
D: -
CDR3: CASSPEPGLAYEQYF
DNA: TGCGCCAGCAGCCCAGAACCGGGATTGGCCTACGAGCAGTACTTC

V: TRBV5-1
J: TRBJ2-5
size: -
D: -
CDR3: CASRTGSRETQYF
DNA: TGCGCCAGCAGAACAGGGTCTAGGGAGACCCAGTACTTC

V: TRBV3-1/TRBV3-2
J: TRBJ1-2
size: once
D: TRBD1
CDR3: CASSQHQTGVRYGYTF
DNA: TGTGCCAGCAGCCAACACCAGACAGGGGTGAGGTATGGCTACACCTTC

V: TRBV5-1
J: TRBJ1-5
size: -
D: -
CDR3: CASSLEGVGSQPQHF
DNA: TGCGCCAGCAGCTTGGAGGGGGTGGGTTCCCAGCCCCAGCATTTT

V: TRBV7-6
J: TRBJ1-2
size: -
D: -
CDR3: CASSLAPRTATNYGYTF
DNA: TGTGCCAGCAGCTTAGCCCCCCGGACAGCAACTAACTATGGCTACACCTTC

V: TRBV5-5
J: TRBJ2-7
size: -
D: TRBD2
CDR3: CASREEGAGSSYEQYF
DNA: TGTGCCAGCAGGGAGGAGGGAGCGGGGAGCTCCTACGAGCAGTACTTC

V: TRBV11-3
J: TRBJ2-1
size: -
D: -
CDR3: CASSDTGFSYNEQFF
DNA: TGTGCCAGCAGCGACACAGGGTTTTCCTACAATGAGCAGTTCTTC

V: TRBV29-1
J: TRBJ2-2
size: -
D: -
CDR3: CSGYTTGYTGELFF
DNA: TGCAGCGGCTACACGACAGGTTACACCGGGGAGCTGTTTTTT

V: TRBV28
J: TRBJ2-7
size: -
D: -
CDR3: CASSPRTGGFYEQYF
DNA: TGTGCCAGCAGCCCGCGGACAGGAGGGTTCTACGAGCAGTACTTC

V: TRBV18
J: TRBJ2-1
size: -
D: -
CDR3: CASSPAQALWQFF
DNA: TGTGCCAGCTCCCCCGCACAGGCCCTGTGGCAGTTCTTC

V: TRBV19
J: TRBJ2-3
size: -
D: -
CDR3: CASGIRAFSSTDTQYF
DNA: TGTGCCAGCGGGATCCGGGCATTTTCTAGCACAGATACGCAGTATTTT

V: TRBV5-4
J: TRBJ2-2
size: -
D: -
CDR3: CASSFGAGELFF
DNA: TGTGCCAGCAGCTTCGGAGCCGGGGAGCTGTTTTTT

V: TRBV30
J: TRBJ1-4
size: -
D: -
CDR3: CAWRGAEKLFF
DNA: TGTGCCTGGAGAGGGGCTGAAAAACTGTTTTTT

V: TRBV19
J: TRBJ2-1
size: -
D: TRBD2
CDR3: CASSFRTSGGRNEQFF
DNA: TGTGCCAGTAGCTTCCGGACTAGCGGGGGGCGCAATGAGCAGTTCTTC

V: TRBV19
J: TRBJ1-2
size: few
D: -
CDR3: CASSISLGGYGYTF
DNA: TGTGCCAGTAGTATCTCCCTAGGCGGCTATGGCTACACCTTC

V: TRBV4-2
J: TRBJ2-1
size: few
D: TRBD2
CDR3: CASSHTASGGQNYNEQFF
DNA: TGTGCCAGCAGCCATACAGCTAGCGGGGGACAAAACTACAATGAGCAGTTCTTC

V: TRBV5-1
J: TRBJ2-7
size: -
D: -
CDR3: CASSPNLSGLTYEQYF
DNA: TGCGCCAGCAGCCCGAACCTTAGCGGACTTACCTACGAGCAGTACTTC

V: TRBV29-1
J: TRBJ1-2
size: -
D: -
CDR3: CSYLTASGGTGYTF
DNA: TGCAGTTACTTGACGGCCAGTGGGGGGACCGGCTACACCTTC

V: TRBV11-1
J: TRBJ1-1
size: -
D: -
CDR3: CASSLPAAGATTEAFF
DNA: TGTGCCAGCAGCTTACCGGCCGCAGGGGCGACCACTGAAGCTTTCTTT

V: TRBV4-2
J: TRBJ2-3
size: -
D: TRBD2
CDR3: CASSQGSREAGNTDTQYF
DNA: TGTGCCAGCAGCCAAGGAAGTCGGGAGGCGGGTAACACAGATACGCAGTATTTT

V: TRBV19
J: TRBJ1-6
size: -
D: -
CDR3: CASSIDRAGENSPLHF
DNA: TGTGCCAGTAGTATAGATCGGGCAGGGGAGAATTCACCCCTCCACTTT

V: TRBV7-2
J: TRBJ1-6
size: -
D: TRBD1
CDR3: CASSLDRALSSPLHF
DNA: TGTGCCAGCAGCTTGGACAGGGCATTAAGTTCACCCCTCCACTTT

V: TRBV6-6
J: TRBJ2-5
size: once
D: -
CDR3: CASETPWQETQYF
DNA: TGTGCCAGCGAAACACCGTGGCAAGAGACCCAGTACTTC

V: TRBV6-5
J: TRBJ1-2
size: -
D: -
CDR3: CASSYGQPYNYGYTF
DNA: TGTGCCAGCAGTTACGGACAGCCATATAACTATGGCTACACCTTC

V: TRBV28
J: TRBJ1-2
size: -
D: -
CDR3: CASSLDRNYGYTF
DNA: TGTGCCAGCAGTTTAGATCGGAACTATGGCTACACCTTC

V: TRBV20-1
J: TRBJ1-1
size: -
D: TRBD1
CDR3: CSASGGGVNTEAFF
DNA: TGCAGTGCTAGTGGAGGGGGCGTGAACACTGAAGCTTTCTTT

V: TRBV7-8
J: TRBJ1-5
size: -
D: -
CDR3: CASSRQDSNQPQHF
DNA: TGTGCCAGCAGCCGACAGGATAGCAATCAGCCCCAGCATTTT

V: TRBV6-5
J: TRBJ2-7
size: -
D: -
CDR3: CASSQASSYEQYF
DNA: TGTGCCAGCAGCCAGGCCAGCTCCTACGAGCAGTACTTC

V: TRBV9
J: TRBJ2-7
size: -
D: TRBD2
CDR3: CASSVGEAGVLSEQYF
DNA: TGTGCCAGCAGCGTAGGAGAAGCGGGAGTTTTGAGCGAGCAGTACTTC

V: TRBV30
J: TRBJ1-1
size: many
D: TRBD1
CDR3: CAGTGGAVNTEAFF
DNA: TGTGCCGGGACAGGGGGCGCGGTGAACACTGAAGCTTTCTTT

V: TRBV6-5
J: TRBJ1-2
size: -
D: TRBD1
CDR3: CASSYSGQGGINGYTF
DNA: TGTGCCAGCAGTTACTCGGGACAGGGGGGCATTAATGGCTACACCTTC

V: TRBV12-3/TRBV12-4
J: TRBJ1-5
size: -
D: -
CDR3: CASSRAQGQPQHF
DNA: TGTGCCAGCAGTCGCGCACAGGGTCAGCCCCAGCATTTT

V: TRBV19
J: TRBJ2-3
size: -
D: -
CDR3: CASTIGGMGTDTQYF
DNA: TGTGCCAGTACCATTGGAGGAATGGGCACAGATACGCAGTATTTT

V: TRBV11-2
J: TRBJ2-1
size: -
D: TRBD2
CDR3: CASSPGGRGAVYNEQFF
DNA: TGTGCCAGCAGCCCCGGTGGGCGGGGGGCCGTATACAATGAGCAGTTCTTC

V: TRBV7-9
J: TRBJ1-1
size: -
D: TRBD1
CDR3: CASSFPGQGGTEAFF
DNA: TGTGCCAGCAGCTTTCCGGGACAGGGAGGCACTGAAGCTTTCTTT

V: TRBV5-6
J: TRBJ2-1
size: -
D: -
CDR3: CASSLVGGAEQFF
DNA: TGTGCCAGCAGCTTGGTTGGTGGGGCGGAGCAGTTCTTC